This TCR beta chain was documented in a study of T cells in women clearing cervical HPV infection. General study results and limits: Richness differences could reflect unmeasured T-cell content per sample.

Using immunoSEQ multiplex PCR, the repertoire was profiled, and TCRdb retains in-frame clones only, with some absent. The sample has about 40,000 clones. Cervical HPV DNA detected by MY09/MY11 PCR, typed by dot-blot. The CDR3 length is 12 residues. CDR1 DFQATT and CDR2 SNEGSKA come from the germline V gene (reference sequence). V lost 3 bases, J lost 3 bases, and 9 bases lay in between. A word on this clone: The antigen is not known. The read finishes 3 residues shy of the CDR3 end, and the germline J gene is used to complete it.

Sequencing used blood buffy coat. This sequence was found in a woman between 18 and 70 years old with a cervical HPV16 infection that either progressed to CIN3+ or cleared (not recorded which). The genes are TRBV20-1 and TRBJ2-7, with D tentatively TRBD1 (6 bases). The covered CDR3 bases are TGCAGTGCTAGGCACAGGGACTACGAG. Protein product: CSARHRDYE. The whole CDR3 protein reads CSARHRDYEQYF.